One and the same sample provided the 21 T cell receptor beta chains below, sequenced in a study of shared clonotypes between healthy human individuals. TCRdb's copy holds only in-frame clones and misses some; the assay was immunoSEQ multiplex PCR. Of 100,000 to 120,000 clones listed, 68% are singletons. Material: memory CD8+ T cells sorted from blood. The subset was: CD45RO+ cells pooled with CCR7-negative TemRA cells. The receptors were sampled from a woman in her twenties or thirties in good health.

V usage is TRBV5-1 and J usage is TRBJ2-7, with 10 positions matching TRBD2. V trimming: 5 bases; J trimming: 3 bases; junction bases outside the gene matches: 8. The germline gives CDR1 SGHRS, CDR2 YFSETQ. The CDR3 spans 15 residues. This CDR3 is CASRSGTSDVYEQYF. The CDR3 DNA follows: TGCGCCAGCAGATCCGGGACTAGCGACGTCTACGAGCAGTACTTC.

The chain uses TRBV19 and TRBJ2-7, with D unclear. V lost 0 bases and J lost 2, with 8 bases in between. The CDR3 consists of 14 residues. CDR1 and CDR2 (germline): LNHDA, SQIVND (reference sequence). The CDR3 is CASSIESATYEQYF. CDR3 DNA: TGTGCCAGTAGTATAGAATCAGCAACCTACGAGCAGTACTTC.

There are a few counts of this clone. CDR3 nucleotide sequence: TGTGCCAGTAGCCCAACGGGACAGAACTATGGCTACACCTTC. Translation: CASSPTGQNYGYTF. This chain links TRBV19 with TRBJ1-2; the match to TRBD1 covers 7 bases. There are 14 residues in the CDR3. Germline trimming cut 6 bases from V and 2 bases from J; bases unmatched to any gene: 6. Germline V gives CDR1 LNHDA, CDR2 SQIVND (reference sequence).

The chain has TRBV5-8 and TRBJ2-7, with 9 positions matching TRBD2. This CDR3 is 13 amino acids long. Germline CDR1 is SGHTS and CDR2 is YDEGEE. J lost 9 bases, V lost 1 base, and 5 bases had no gene match. The CDR3 loop reads CASSLRSSGVQYF. The CDR3 nucleotides are TGTGCCAGCAGCTTGCGGTCTAGCGGGGTGCAGTACTTC.

The rearrangement links TRBV7-6 to TRBJ2-1; TRBD2 matches 7 bases. From germline, CDR1 is SGHVS and CDR2 FNYEAQ. The CDR3 has 19 amino acids. With 3 bases clipped from V and 2 bases from J, the junction kept 16 bases outside the gene matches. In DNA, the CDR3 is TGTGCCAGCAGCTTCCTAGCGGCAGTGGGGCAAAACGCCTACAATGAGCAGTTCTTC. This translates into CASSFLAAVGQNAYNEQFF.

The CDR3, as DNA: TGTGCCAGCAGTTTAAACTTAGGGAGCCCCACCTACGAGCAGTACTTC. It encodes CASSLNLGSPTYEQYF. The chain employs TRBV27 and TRBJ2-7; D might be TRBD2 (5 bases). Germline CDR1 is MNHEY and CDR2 is SMNVEV (reference sequence). The length of the CDR3 is 16 residues. V lost 2 bases and J lost 2, with 16 bases in between.

The V and J genes are TRBV7-9 and TRBJ1-1; D remains unclear. Germline CDR1 reads SEHNR; CDR2 reads FQNEAQ (reference sequence). CDR3 length: 15 amino acids. V was pared by 4 bases and J by 3 bases, with 15 bases between. DNA for the CDR3: TGTGCCAGCAGCTCCAGGTATCGGGGAGACACTGAAGCTTTCTTT. Translation gives CASSSRYRGDTEAFF. The full variable domain, its missing parts supplied by reference TRBV7-9 and TRBJ1-1, is DTGVSQNPRHKITKRGQNVTFRCDPISEHNRLYWYRQTLGQGPEFLTYFQNEAQLEKSRLLSDRFSAERPKGSFSTLEIQRTEQGDSAMYLCASSSRYRGDTEAFFGQGTRLTVV.

V usage is TRBV28 and J usage is TRBJ2-5; D is unresolved. Germline assignment: CDR1 MDHEN and CDR2 SYDVKM. The CDR3 runs to 16 residues. Trimming left V 5 bases short and J 6 bases short, with 22 bases between. The CDR3 region is CASSALRHLGFQTQYF. The DNA for the CDR3 is TGTGCCAGCAGTGCCCTTCGGCACCTAGGATTCCAGACCCAGTACTTC.

The chain employs TRBV9 and TRBJ2-3; tentatively, D is TRBD1 or TRBD2 (5 bases each). There are 14 residues in the CDR3. V lost 3 bases and J 2 bases, leaving 10 bases between the germline ends. Germline loops: CDR1 SGDLS, CDR2 YYNGEE. CDR3 in DNA: TGTGCCAGCAGCGGGGGGATGAACACAGATACGCAGTATTTT. It translates to CASSGGMNTDTQYF.

The V and J genes are TRBV19 and TRBJ2-7; the match to TRBD2 covers 7 bases. The junction had 10 bases not matched to a gene; V was cut back by 3 bases and J by 2 bases. Per germline, CDR1 LNHDA and CDR2 SQIVND (reference sequence). This CDR3 has 16 residues. As DNA, the CDR3 is TGTGCCAGTAGTATCAGTTCGGGGGGTCCAACCTACGAGCAGTACTTC. It codes for CASSISSGGPTYEQYF.

The chain has TRBV7-9 and TRBJ1-2; no firm D call. From germline, CDR1 is SEHNR and CDR2 FQNEAQ (reference sequence). This CDR3 has 16 residues. V lost 7 bases to trimming and J lost 1 base, with 19 bases between them. The DNA for the CDR3 is TGTGCCAGCACAACTACCGCCTGGCCCCTTAACTATGGCTACACCTTC. This sequence encodes CASTTTAWPLNYGYTF.

This clone was picked up a small number of times. The chain joins TRBV5-4 to TRBJ2-7; 8 positions match TRBD2. Trimming cost V 0 bases and J 4 bases; bases outside gene matches: 9. Germline CDR1 SGHNT, CDR2 YYREEE (reference sequence). The CDR3 has 16 amino acids. The CDR3 loop reads CASSLDFGGRNYEQYF. For the CDR3, the DNA is TGTGCCAGCAGCTTGGACTTCGGCGGGAGGAATTACGAGCAGTACTTC.

This clone was seen repeatedly, ten times or more. The chain is built from TRBV11-2 and TRBJ2-1; D uncertain. The CDR3 covers 11 residues. Trimming removed 1 base from V and 12 bases from J, with 7 bases in between. The V gene's germline CDR1 is SGHAT and CDR2 FQNNGV. The CDR3: CASSLVLGQFF. The DNA of the CDR3 is TGTGCCAGCAGCTTAGTTTTAGGGCAGTTCTTC.

This clone was seen more than once but under ten times. The CDR3 sequence: CATSDREAGESYEQYF. The CDR3 DNA sequence: TGTGCCACCAGCGACCGGGAGGCGGGGGAATCCTACGAGCAGTACTTC. The chain combines TRBV15 with TRBJ2-7; 7 bases map to TRBD2. Germline CDR1 reads LNHNV; CDR2 reads YYDKDF (reference sequence). There are 16 residues in the CDR3. V lost 5 bases to trimming and J lost 1 base; unmatched junction nucleotides: 11.

The V and J genes are TRBV5-6 and TRBJ1-2; a weak D match, TRBD1 (5 bases). The ends were cut back, 4 bases at V and 1 base at J, with 14 bases in the middle. From germline, CDR1 is SGHDT and CDR2 YYEEEE. There are 15 residues in the CDR3. DNA of the CDR3: TGTGCCAGCAGCCCATTTGGGGGAAGTAACTATGGCTACACCTTC. Translating gives CASSPFGGSNYGYTF.

This clone was detected once. The chain uses TRBV5-4 and TRBJ2-5; D call uncertain. Trimming shortened V by 0 bases and J by 1 base, and 4 bases separated the two germline ends. CDR1 and CDR2 from the germline V gene are SGHNT and YYREEE (reference sequence). There are 13 residues in the CDR3. CDR3 nucleotides: TGTGCCAGCAGCTTGGTGGCCCAAGAGACCCAGTACTTC. This sequence encodes CASSLVAQETQYF.

The sample holds one count of this clone. V is TRBV14 and J is TRBJ2-1, with 7 bases matching TRBD2. Germline CDR1 is SGHDN and CDR2 is FVKESK. The trim removed 1 base at V and 0 bases at J, leaving 9 bases unmatched. The CDR3 has 18 amino acids. CDR3 in amino acids: CASSQATLAVPSYNEQFF. The CDR3 DNA is TGTGCCAGCAGCCAAGCCACTCTAGCGGTCCCCTCCTACAATGAGCAGTTCTTC.

The gene calls are TRBV5-4 and TRBJ2-5; possibly TRBD1 or TRBD2 for D (6 bases each). Germline V gene sequence: CDR1 SGHNT, CDR2 YYREEE (reference sequence). The V and J ends lost 2 bases and 5 bases respectively, with 10 bases between them. The CDR3 runs 13 residues. The CDR3 coding sequence is TGTGCCAGCAGCTTTCGGGGGCGGGAGACCCAGTACTTC. Amino acid sequence: CASSFRGRETQYF.

This clone has more than one count but fewer than ten. This chain joins TRBV7-6 and TRBJ2-3; 13 positions agree with TRBD2. Looked up from germline, CDR1 is SGHVS and CDR2 is FNYEAQ. This CDR3 has 15 amino acids. V trimming: 5 bases; J trimming: 6 bases; junction bases outside the gene matches: 5. The CDR3 region is CASSPRTSGSDTQYF. The DNA of the CDR3 is TGTGCCAGCAGCCCTCGGACTAGCGGGAGTGATACGCAGTATTTT.

The gene calls are TRBV19 and TRBJ2-7, with a tentative D call TRBD1 (5 bases). Trimming took 3 bases from V and 7 from J, leaving 22 bases between them. This CDR3 comprises 16 residues. The germline gives CDR1 LNHDA, CDR2 SQIVND (reference sequence). As DNA, the CDR3 is TGTGCCAGTAGTATGGGGCCAGCGCCTCTCGGTTGGGAGCAGTACTTC. Translating it yields CASSMGPAPLGWEQYF.

The V gene is TRBV19, the J gene TRBJ1-5; TRBD1 aligns across 9 bases. The CDR3 contains 15 residues. Trimming removed 4 bases from V and 3 bases from J; junction bases left unmatched: 4. Germline CDR1 is LNHDA and CDR2 is SQIVND (reference sequence). The CDR3 region has the DNA TGTGCCAGTAGTACCCGGGACAGGGCCAATCAGCCCCAGCATTTT. Amino acid sequence: CASSTRDRANQPQHF.